The 20 T cell receptor beta chains presented below share a single source sample, sequenced in a study of blood T cell repertoires in COVID-19. Generated by immunoSEQ multiplex PCR, the TCRdb table keeps only in-frame clones and is missing some. The sample yields 450,000 to 500,000 clones, around nine tenths seen once. The sequencing input was PBMCs or T cells enriched from blood (not recorded which). Receptor source: a woman aged 55-70 years who had recovered from COVID-19.

CDR3 loop: CASSAVLEVGELFF. The DNA for the CDR3 is TGTGCCAGCAGCGCCGTACTAGAGGTCGGGGAGCTGTTTTTT. J is TRBJ2-2 and V is TRBV9; weak D call: TRBD2 (5 bases). Germline CDR1 is SGDLS and CDR2 is YYNGEE. The CDR3 contains 14 residues. V lost 3 bases to trimming and J lost 7 bases, with 13 bases between them. The entire variable domain, with the rest obtained from reference TRBV9 and TRBJ2-2, is as follows: DSGVTQTPKHLITATGQRVTLRCSPRSGDLSVYWYQQSLDQGLQFLIQYYNGEERAKGNILERFSAQQFPDLHSELNLSSLELGDSALYFCASSAVLEVGELFFGEGSRLTVL.

The V call is TRBV3-1 (or the pseudogene TRBV3-2), the J call TRBJ1-1, with 7 bases lining up with TRBD1. J gave up 8 bases and V 1 base, and 7 bases lay outside the gene matches. This CDR3 spans 14 amino acids. Germline-derived CDR1 and CDR2 are LGHDT and YNNKEL (reference sequence). This chain's CDR3 is CASSQAGTAKEAFF. For the CDR3, the DNA is TGTGCCAGCAGCCAAGCCGGGACAGCAAAAGAAGCTTTCTTT.

In the case of this clone: Other nucleotide sequences from this sample produce the same CDR3. This chain links TRBV7-8 with TRBJ1-5; D gene ambiguous. Germline V gene lookup returns CDR1 SGHVS and CDR2 FQNEAQ. The CDR3 is made up of 14 amino acids. The V end lost 0 bases, the J end lost 4 bases, and 7 bases lay between the germline ends. The CDR3 region is CASSLAPGNQPQHF. DNA for the CDR3: TGTGCCAGCAGCTTAGCGCCCGGGAATCAGCCCCAGCATTTT.

J is TRBJ1-4 and V is TRBV18, with D possibly TRBD1 on 5 matching bases. Germline CDR1 is KGHSH and CDR2 is LQKENI. The V end was cut by 4 bases, the J end by 5 bases, with 17 bases between. The CDR3 sequence is 16 residues long. DNA for the CDR3: TGTGCCAGCTCACAAAAAGCAGTCGACAGCAATGAAAAACTGTTTTTT. It yields the protein CASSQKAVDSNEKLFF.

The chain employs TRBV6-5 and TRBJ1-2, with D possibly TRBD1 on 5 matching bases. V dropped 10 bases and J dropped 5 bases, with 17 bases sitting between them. Germline CDR1 reads MNHEY; CDR2 reads SVGAGI. This CDR3 has 13 residues. The CDR3 here is CATKSQGGYGYTF. The CDR3 nucleotides read TGTGCCACCAAGTCTCAGGGTGGTTATGGCTACACCTTC.

The chain combines TRBV24-1 with TRBJ2-5; 12 bases line up with TRBD1. Looked up from germline, CDR1 is KGHDR and CDR2 is SFDVKD. CDR3 size: 15 residues. Trimming took 5 bases from V and 3 from J; bases not matched to a gene: 3. The CDR3 bases are TGTGCCACCAGTGGGGGACAGGGGGCGGAAGAGACCCAGTACTTC. It translates to CATSGGQGAEETQYF.

This clone came up once. The chain carries TRBV5-1 and TRBJ2-4; D unresolved. The CDR3 has 13 amino acids. V was pared by 4 bases and J by 1 base, with 6 bases between. Germline CDR1 is SGHRS and CDR2 is YFSETQ. CDR3: CASSSLAKNIQYF. CDR3 DNA: TGCGCCAGCAGCAGCCTCGCCAAAAACATTCAGTACTTC.

This CDR3 is CAISSSPGLAGGVTYEQYF. The CDR3 DNA reads as TGTGCCATCAGCTCCTCCCCGGGACTAGCGGGGGGTGTAACCTACGAGCAGTACTTC. The chain links TRBV10-3 to TRBJ2-7; the match to TRBD2 covers 15 bases. Germline V gene data show CDR1 as ENHRY and CDR2 as SYGVKD. The CDR3 contains 19 residues. V was pared by 6 bases and J by 2 bases, with 14 bases of the junction left unmatched.

In its sample, this clone was seen once. J is TRBJ2-1 and V is TRBV19; TRBD2 matches at 12 bases. The V segment lost 3 bases and the J segment 2 bases; nucleotides outside the gene matches: 11. Per germline, CDR1 LNHDA and CDR2 SQIVND (reference sequence). The CDR3 is 19 residues long. The CDR3 sequence is CASSIRGLAGIGTYNEQFF. CDR3 in DNA: TGTGCCAGTAGTATTAGGGGACTAGCGGGTATAGGCACCTACAATGAGCAGTTCTTC.

The V call is TRBV6-5, the J call TRBJ2-5, with 13 positions matching TRBD2. The CDR3 contains 16 residues. Germline V CDR1 and CDR2: MNHEY, SVGAGI. The J segment lost 6 bases and the V segment lost 4 bases, leaving 8 bases of the junction unmatched. This chain's CDR3 is CASSSRTSGGAKTQYF. CDR3 bases: TGTGCCAGCAGTTCCCGAACTAGCGGGGGGGCAAAGACCCAGTACTTC.

The chain uses TRBV11-2 and TRBJ2-3; a possible D gene is TRBD1 (6 bases). V lost 5 bases, J lost 0 bases, and 21 bases lay in between. Looked up from germline, CDR1 is SGHAT and CDR2 is FQNNGV. The length of the CDR3 is 18 residues. CDR3 DNA sequence: TGTGCCAGCAGCCAGCACCGTGGACAGCAAACTAGCACAGATACGCAGTATTTT. Translated: CASSQHRGQQTSTDTQYF.

The gene calls are TRBV6-2 or TRBV6-3 and TRBJ2-7; 12 nucleotides align to TRBD2. The CDR3 sequence is 14 residues long. Germline V gene lookup returns CDR1 MNHEY and CDR2 SVGEGT. Trimming took 0 bases from V and 7 from J; bases not matched to a gene: 1. The CDR3 protein is CASSYSGLAGEQYF. CDR3 sequence (DNA): TGTGCCAGCAGTTACTCCGGACTAGCGGGAGAGCAGTACTTC.

The CDR3 region has the DNA TGCAGCGTTGAAACAGGCACAGATACGCAGTATTTT. Translation: CSVETGTDTQYF. The chain is built from TRBV29-1 and TRBJ2-3, with D hard to call. V was cut by 2 bases and J by 1 base, with 4 bases left in between. CDR3 length equals 12 residues. From germline, CDR1 is SQVTM and CDR2 ANQGSEA.

V and J are TRBV6-6 and TRBJ1-3, with D possibly TRBD1 on 5 matching bases. Trimming removed 6 bases at V and 4 bases at J, with 7 bases between. This CDR3 is 12 amino acids long. Germline V gene data show CDR1 as MNHNY and CDR2 as SVGAGI (reference sequence). The CDR3: CASSPGGNTIYF. CDR3 in DNA: TGTGCCAGCAGCCCAGGGGGAAACACCATATATTTT.

The V call is TRBV9, the J call TRBJ2-2, with D uncertain. Germline V CDR1 and CDR2: SGDLS, YYNGEE. The CDR3 length is 12 residues. The V end was cut by 4 bases, the J end by 1 base, with 2 bases between. CDR3 nucleotide sequence: TGTGCCAGCAGCCAGAACACCGGGGAGCTGTTTTTT. Protein: CASSQNTGELFF.

The chain uses TRBV5-1 and TRBJ1-3; D is unclear. The CDR3 has 12 residues. Trimming removed 5 bases from V and 2 bases from J, with 5 bases in between. Germline values: CDR1 SGHRS, CDR2 YFSETQ. The DNA of the CDR3 is TGCGCCAGCAGGGAGCCTGGAAACACCATATATTTT. Translated: CASREPGNTIYF.

This sequence joins TRBV9 and TRBJ1-2, with D hard to call. CDR1 is SGDLS, CDR2 YYNGEE, per germline. Trimming took off 2 bases at V and 0 bases at J, with 11 bases between the two ends. The CDR3 runs to 15 residues. CDR3 in amino acids: CASSVMAVTNYGYTF. The CDR3 DNA follows: TGTGCCAGCAGCGTGATGGCAGTCACTAACTATGGCTACACCTTC.

The V and J genes are TRBV5-1 and TRBJ2-7; TRBD2 matches at 7 bases. Germline lookup yields CDR1 SGHRS and CDR2 YFSETQ. The CDR3 sequence is 14 residues long. J lost 2 bases, V lost 5 bases, and 7 bases had no gene match. CDR3 coding DNA: TGCGCCAGCAGGTCGGGGGAGGGTCCCTACGAGCAGTACTTC. Encoded protein: CASRSGEGPYEQYF.

This rearrangement joins TRBV5-1 to TRBJ1-2; a weak D match, TRBD1 (6 bases). Trimming shortened V by 1 base and J by 0 bases, and 13 bases separated the two germline ends. This CDR3 is 16 amino acids long. Germline V gene data show CDR1 as SGHRS and CDR2 as YFSETQ. DNA of the CDR3: TGCGCCAGCAGCTTGCCTGGACAGATCACTAACTATGGCTACACCTTC. Translating it yields CASSLPGQITNYGYTF.

The chain uses TRBV2 and TRBJ1-2; 7 bases fit TRBD1. The CDR3 consists of 13 residues. Germline V lookup: CDR1 SNHLY, CDR2 FYNNEI. Trimming removed 4 bases from V and 2 bases from J; junction bases left unmatched: 1. In nucleotides, the CDR3 is TGTGCCAGCAGTGGGGACAGCAACTATGGCTACACCTTC. Its translation is CASSGDSNYGYTF.